This is a list of T cell receptor beta chains from one sample in a study of graft-versus-host responses after intestinal transplantation. The table came from immunoSEQ multiplex PCR; TCRdb's copy has only in-frame clones and leaves some out. The sample has about 98,000 clones, about 84% seen once. This specimen was PBMCs, taken 255 days after intestinal transplant. These receptors were collected from a human patient who received an intestinal transplant, so some T cells may come from the graft donor. The CDR3 runs from the conserved cysteine through the conserved F or W. A D gene is named only where the DNA matches it firmly. Size is omitted from some rows. Given values are once, few, many or a class for expanded clones.

clone size: .
V gene: TRBV19
J gene: TRBJ2-2
D gene: .
CDR3 protein: CASYTNTGELFF
CDR3 DNA: TGTGCCTCCTACACGAACACCGGGGAGCTGTTTTTT

clone size: .
V gene: TRBV28
J gene: TRBJ1-3
D gene: .
CDR3 protein: CASSPAGQTGNTIYF
CDR3 DNA: TGTGCCAGCAGTCCCGCCGGACAGACTGGAAACACCATATATTTT

clone size: .
V gene: TRBV9
J gene: TRBJ2-1
D gene: .
CDR3 protein: CASSVDPGRMGNEQFF
CDR3 DNA: TGTGCCAGCAGCGTAGACCCGGGGCGCATGGGCAATGAGCAGTTCTTC

clone size: .
V gene: TRBV28
J gene: TRBJ2-7
D gene: .
CDR3 protein: CASSWAGPRGEQYF
CDR3 DNA: TGTGCCAGCAGTTGGGCAGGGCCCCGTGGCGAGCAGTACTTC

clone size: once
V gene: TRBV2
J gene: TRBJ2-5
D gene: TRBD2
CDR3 protein: CASKIGLVRLQETQYF
CDR3 DNA: TGTGCCAGCAAGATTGGACTAGTGCGACTCCAAGAGACCCAGTACTTC

clone size: .
V gene: TRBV7-8
J gene: TRBJ2-4
D gene: .
CDR3 protein: CASKRIAKNIQYF
CDR3 DNA: TGTGCCAGCAAAAGGATAGCCAAAAACATTCAGTACTTC

clone size: .
V gene: TRBV11-1
J gene: TRBJ1-2
D gene: TRBD1
CDR3 protein: CASSLEDRGRVGYTF
CDR3 DNA: TGTGCCAGCAGCTTAGAGGACAGGGGGCGAGTTGGCTACACCTTC

clone size: once
V gene: TRBV29-1
J gene: TRBJ1-1
D gene: TRBD1
CDR3 protein: CSGRDQGALNTEAFF
CDR3 DNA: TGCAGCGGTAGAGACCAGGGGGCTCTGAACACTGAAGCTTTCTTT

clone size: .
V gene: TRBV4-1
J gene: TRBJ1-1
D gene: .
CDR3 protein: CASSQVRGNTEAFF
CDR3 DNA: TGCGCCAGCAGCCAAGTCCGGGGGAACACTGAAGCTTTCTTT

clone size: .
V gene: TRBV6-6
J gene: TRBJ1-2
D gene: TRBD1
CDR3 protein: CASSLAGTGRGYTF
CDR3 DNA: TGTGCCAGCAGTTTAGCCGGGACAGGGCGAGGCTACACCTTC

clone size: .
V gene: TRBV2
J gene: TRBJ2-1
D gene: .
CDR3 protein: CASSEGLGPYNEQFF
CDR3 DNA: TGTGCCAGCAGTGAAGGACTCGGGCCCTACAATGAGCAGTTCTTC

clone size: .
V gene: TRBV6-5
J gene: TRBJ1-4
D gene: .
CDR3 protein: CASRGWADQEKLFF
CDR3 DNA: TGTGCCAGCAGGGGGTGGGCAGACCAGGAAAAACTGTTTTTT

clone size: .
V gene: TRBV2
J gene: TRBJ2-2
D gene: TRBD2
CDR3 protein: CASRETSGFTGELFF
CDR3 DNA: TGTGCCAGCCGTGAGACTAGCGGATTTACCGGGGAGCTGTTTTTT

clone size: .
V gene: TRBV6-1
J gene: TRBJ1-1
D gene: .
CDR3 protein: CASSEALGGRAEAFF
CDR3 DNA: TGTGCCAGCAGTGAAGCGCTGGGGGGGAGGGCTGAAGCTTTCTTT

clone size: .
V gene: TRBV27
J gene: TRBJ2-1
D gene: TRBD1
CDR3 protein: CASSLLGDRNNEQFF
CDR3 DNA: TGTGCCAGCAGTTTATTGGGGGACAGGAACAATGAGCAGTTCTTC

clone size: .
V gene: TRBV27
J gene: TRBJ1-4
D gene: .
CDR3 protein: CASRPFGGTNEKLFF
CDR3 DNA: TGTGCCAGCAGACCTTTTGGAGGGACTAATGAAAAACTGTTTTTT

clone size: .
V gene: TRBV18
J gene: TRBJ2-2
D gene: .
CDR3 protein: CASSPQTGYTGELFF
CDR3 DNA: TGTGCCAGCTCACCTCAGACAGGTTACACCGGGGAGCTGTTTTTT

clone size: .
V gene: TRBV28
J gene: TRBJ2-5
D gene: TRBD1
CDR3 protein: CASSSRDSFQETQYF
CDR3 DNA: TGTGCCAGCAGCTCCCGGGACAGTTTCCAAGAGACCCAGTACTTC

clone size: .
V gene: TRBV19
J gene: TRBJ1-2
D gene: .
CDR3 protein: CASMGREVYGYTF
CDR3 DNA: TGTGCCAGTATGGGGAGGGAAGTCTATGGCTACACCTTC

clone size: .
V gene: TRBV2
J gene: TRBJ2-1
D gene: TRBD2
CDR3 protein: CASRVTSGNNEQFF
CDR3 DNA: TGTGCCAGCAGGGTGACTAGCGGGAACAATGAGCAGTTCTTC

clone size: .
V gene: TRBV5-6
J gene: TRBJ2-1
D gene: TRBD2
CDR3 protein: CASSVPSGGAGDEQFF
CDR3 DNA: TGTGCCAGCAGCGTACCTAGCGGGGGGGCCGGGGATGAGCAGTTCTTC